These 15 T cell receptor beta chains originate from one sample sequenced in a study of shared clonotypes between healthy human individuals. Assay used: immunoSEQ multiplex PCR; TCRdb lists only in-frame clones, some missing. This table holds approximately 740,000 clones, around two thirds found once. The sequenced sample consisted of memory CD4+ T cells sorted from blood. Sample subset: CD45RA-negative fraction. The receptors were sampled from a woman aged 25 to 45 in good health.

This clone was recorded at least ten times. This sequence joins TRBV6-4 and TRBJ2-3; tentatively, D is TRBD2 (6 bases). Per the germline V gene, CDR1 is MRHNA and CDR2 is SNTAGT. There are 13 residues in the CDR3. The ends were cut back, 5 bases at V and 5 bases at J, with 11 bases in the middle. The CDR3 DNA reads TGTGCCAGCAGTTCAGGAGCGGGAGATACGCAGTATTTT. It encodes CASSSGAGDTQYF.

The rearrangement joins TRBV19 to TRBJ1-2; 10 nucleotides match TRBD1. Germline CDR1 and CDR2: LNHDA and SQIVND (reference sequence). The CDR3 spans 16 residues. V was clipped by 4 bases and J by 6 bases; unmatched bases: 11. The CDR3 spells CASSRQGAWVLNGYTF. As DNA, the CDR3 is TGTGCCAGTAGTAGACAGGGGGCTTGGGTTCTAAATGGCTACACCTTC.

This chain links TRBV6-1 with TRBJ2-3; 10 bases match TRBD2. Germline V gene sequence: CDR1 MNHNS, CDR2 SASEGT. The CDR3 spans 17 residues. V shed 0 bases, J shed 1 base, and the junction held 4 bases outside the gene matches. The CDR3 region is CASSEAFTSGGTDTQYF. The CDR3 DNA reads as TGTGCCAGCAGTGAAGCTTTTACTAGCGGGGGCACAGATACGCAGTATTTT.

The chain combines TRBV5-1 with TRBJ2-7, with D hard to call. V was trimmed by 0 bases and J by 5 bases, leaving 15 bases between them. The germline CDR1 and CDR2 sequences are SGHRS and YFSETQ. This CDR3 is built from 15 residues. In DNA form, the CDR3 reads TGCGCCAGCAGCTTGGGGTCGGTAGGTATGGACGAGCAGTACTTC. Translating gives CASSLGSVGMDEQYF.

CDR3 protein: CASSQDRVHEQYF. In DNA form, the CDR3 reads TGTGCCAGCAGCCAAGACAGGGTACACGAGCAGTACTTC. This chain uses TRBV14 with TRBJ2-7; TRBD1 is a possible D gene (5 bases). Germline-derived CDR1 and CDR2 are SGHDN and FVKESK. This CDR3 has 13 residues. Between the trimmed V and J ends, which lost 0 bases and 5 bases, there was a span of 8 bases. Using reference TRBV14 and TRBJ2-7 for the parts outside the CDR3, the full variable domain is EAGVTQFPSHSVIEKGQTVTLRCDPISGHDNLYWYRRVMGKEIKFLLHFVKESKQDESGMPNNRFLAERTGGTYSTLKVQPAELEDSGVYFCASSQDRVHEQYFGPGTRLTVT.

The V call is TRBV19, the J call TRBJ1-4; the D is unclear. The CDR3 totals 15 residues. In germline, CDR1 is LNHDA, CDR2 SQIVND (reference sequence). V lost 6 bases, J lost 1 base, and 12 bases lay in between. CDR3: CASRLRPETNEKLFF. CDR3 in DNA: TGTGCCAGTAGATTAAGGCCTGAAACTAATGAAAAACTGTTTTTT.

The chain has TRBV6-1 and TRBJ1-2, with 7 bases fitting TRBD1. Losses at the gene ends were 6 bases for V and 9 bases for J; bases not matched to a gene: 13. The germline V gene has CDR1 MNHNS and CDR2 SASEGT. This CDR3 is 14 amino acids long. The CDR3 DNA reads as TGTGCCAGCAGGGGACATGACAGGGAAATTCGCTACACCTTC. As protein: CASRGHDREIRYTF.

V and J are TRBV6-1 and TRBJ1-1; 8 bases line up with TRBD1. The V gene's germline CDR1 is MNHNS and CDR2 SASEGT. The length of the CDR3 is 14 residues. The V segment lost 5 bases and the J segment 1 base; nucleotides outside the gene matches: 3. CDR3 region: CASSPGTGNTEAFF. The CDR3 DNA follows: TGTGCCAGCAGTCCCGGGACAGGGAACACTGAAGCTTTCTTT.

The genes are TRBV10-2 and TRBJ2-1; 9 bases align to TRBD2. Germline trimming cut 6 bases from V and 8 bases from J; bases unmatched to any gene: 5. The CDR3 runs to 13 residues. Germline values: CDR1 WSHSY, CDR2 SAAADI. The CDR3 nucleotides are TGCGCCAGCAGAGGACTAGCGCCGGATGAGCAGTTCTTC. It translates to CASRGLAPDEQFF.

This clone was detected once. The gene calls are TRBV5-6 and TRBJ1-2; 7 positions match TRBD1. The ends lost 1 base at V and 2 bases at J; junction bases unmatched: 5. Per the germline V gene, CDR1 is SGHDT and CDR2 is YYEEEE. This CDR3 is 15 amino acids long. CDR3 bases: TGTGCCAGCAGCTTGCCAGGGGGAGAAAACTATGGCTACACCTTC. Its translation is CASSLPGGENYGYTF.

The chain is built from TRBV1 and TRBJ2-7. TRBV1 is a pseudogene. The length of the CDR3 is 16 residues. CDR3 nucleotide sequence: TGCACCAGCAGCCAAGATGGTGGTGGAAGCTCCTACGAGCAGTACTTC. It is translated as CTSSQDGGGSSYEQYF.

This clone appeared once. The chain combines TRBV7-2 with TRBJ2-2; no definite D call. The CDR3 sequence is 16 residues long. V was trimmed by 5 bases and J by 0 bases, leaving 13 bases between them. Germline V gene sequence: CDR1 SGHTA, CDR2 FQGNSA. The CDR3 bases are TGTGCCAGCAGCCCCTACTCGTTTTCGAACACCGGGGAGCTGTTTTTT. Translating it yields CASSPYSFSNTGELFF.

J is TRBJ2-7 and V is TRBV5-5; D possibly corresponds to TRBD1 (6 bases). This CDR3 is 13 amino acids long. The germline V and J ends were trimmed by 3 bases and 6 bases, with 13 bases remaining between them. Germline lookup yields CDR1 SGHKS and CDR2 YYEKEE (reference sequence). The chain's CDR3 is CASSSHGTREQYF. The CDR3 nucleotides read TGTGCCAGCAGCTCACACGGGACACGCGAGCAGTACTTC.

The J gene is TRBJ2-5, the V gene TRBV5-1; a possible D gene is TRBD2 (5 bases). This CDR3 comprises 13 residues. Germline values: CDR1 SGHRS, CDR2 YFSETQ. With 2 bases removed from V and 10 bases from J, the gap between germline ends came to 15 bases. The CDR3 loop reads CASSFYWTGDQYF. In DNA form, the CDR3 reads TGCGCCAGCAGCTTTTACTGGACTGGAGACCAGTACTTC.

This chain joins TRBV28 and TRBJ1-1, with D possibly matching TRBD1 (5 bases). Germline V gene sequence: CDR1 MDHEN, CDR2 SYDVKM. Trimming left V 2 bases short and J 3 bases short, with 16 bases between. This CDR3 has 16 amino acids. The CDR3 is CASSLLAGIMDTEAFF. CDR3 DNA sequence: TGTGCCAGCAGTTTACTCGCAGGGATTATGGACACTGAAGCTTTCTTT.